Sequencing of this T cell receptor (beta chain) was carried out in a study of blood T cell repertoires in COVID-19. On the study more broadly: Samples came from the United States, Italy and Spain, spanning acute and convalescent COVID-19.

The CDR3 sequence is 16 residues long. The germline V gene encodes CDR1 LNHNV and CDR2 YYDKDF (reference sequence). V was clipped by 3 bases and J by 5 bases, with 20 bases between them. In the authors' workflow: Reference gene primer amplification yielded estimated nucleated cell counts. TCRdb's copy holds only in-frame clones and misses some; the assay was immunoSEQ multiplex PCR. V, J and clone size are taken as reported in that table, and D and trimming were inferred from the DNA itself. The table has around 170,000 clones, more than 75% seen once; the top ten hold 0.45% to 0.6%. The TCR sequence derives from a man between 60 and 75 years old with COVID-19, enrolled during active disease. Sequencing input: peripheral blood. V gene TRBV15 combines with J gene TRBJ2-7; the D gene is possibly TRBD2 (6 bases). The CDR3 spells CATSSRLAITQNEQYF. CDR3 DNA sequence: TGTGCCACCAGCAGTCGTCTAGCGATCACCCAGAACGAGCAGTACTTC.